These T cell receptor beta chains were read from a single sample in a study of T cell responses to AZD1222 COVID-19 vaccine. Using immunoSEQ multiplex PCR, the repertoire was profiled, and TCRdb retains in-frame clones only, with some absent. The sample contains under 95,000 clones, 90% of which appear only once. This material consisted of peripheral blood, taken on day 0 of AZD1222 vaccination. The source of these receptors is an adult in good health. Both conserved end residues are part of each CDR3. The order of the fields is V gene, J gene, CDR3 protein.

>TRBV3-1/TRBV3-2|TRBJ2-7
CASSHNPGADYEQYF
>TRBV24-1|TRBJ1-5
CATSDPNQPQHF
>TRBV7-8|TRBJ2-6
CASPASGPISGANVLTF
>TRBV25-1|TRBJ1-2
CASSESGIGYTF
>TRBV7-2|TRBJ2-7
CASSFGGGAVEQYF
>TRBV6-5|TRBJ1-5
CASSNRDRQPQHF
>TRBV30|TRBJ1-3
CAWSQVQSSGNTIYF
>TRBV29-1|TRBJ1-2
CSVVQGQTDNYGYTF
>TRBV24-1|TRBJ2-5
CATSDLVGGDQETQYF
>TRBV6-5|TRBJ1-2
CASSYGGNGIGYTF
>TRBV5-1|TRBJ1-1
CASSTDSEAFF
>TRBV21-1|TRBJ1-1
CARWGNTEAFF
>TRBV4-3|TRBJ1-5
CASSQDILGNQPQHF
>TRBV20-1|TRBJ1-2
CSASGRGRAGYTF
>TRBV6-4|TRBJ2-3
CASSERSGGGTDTQYF
>TRBV7-3|TRBJ2-3
CASSPTSGGALDTQYF
>TRBV11-3|TRBJ2-2
CASSPSNTGELFF
>TRBV6-5|TRBJ2-5
CASRVLAGGETQYF
>TRBV7-9|TRBJ2-5
CASSMTGTGKETQYF
>TRBV5-6|TRBJ1-2
CASRSGTPLVYGYTF
>TRBV27|TRBJ1-2
CASSWGRGRGYGYTF
>TRBV30|TRBJ2-1
CAWSAAGGRQFF
>TRBV4-3|TRBJ1-5
CASSQDWGGSNQPQHF
>TRBV6-5|TRBJ1-2
CASSYTLTGTYGYTF
>TRBV9|TRBJ1-2
CASSLAGEGYTF
>TRBV9|TRBJ1-4
CASSVAGHFQNLFF
>TRBV3-1/TRBV3-2|TRBJ1-1
CASNRGGTEAFF
>TRBV12-3/TRBV12-4|TRBJ1-5
CASSLPGMGPQHF
>TRBV6-2/TRBV6-3|TRBJ2-7
CASSSAGDYEQYF
>TRBV9|TRBJ1-2
CASSPRPGAMGYTF
>TRBV27|TRBJ1-5
CASSLKQFSNQPQHF
>TRBV2|TRBJ1-6
CASSAEEGNSPLHF
>TRBV14|TRBJ1-1
CASSRSPVEAFF
>TRBV18|TRBJ1-1
CASSRDGNEAFF
>TRBV3-1/TRBV3-2|TRBJ2-5
CASSQEHVAGDLWTQYF
>TRBV4-3|TRBJ2-3
CASSQDRSGGPDTQYF